The rows below give T cell receptor beta chains drawn from one sample of a study of T cell responses to AZD1222 COVID-19 vaccine. Method: immunoSEQ multiplex PCR; TCRdb's copy keeps in-frame clones and lacks some. The table shows about 140,000 clones, with nearly 95% occurring only once. This sample comprised peripheral blood, obtained 28 days after the second AZD1222 dose. The receptors derive from an adult who received the AZD1222 COVID-19 vaccine. Both conserved end residues are part of each CDR3. D genes are given only for firm matches. Clone size, where shown, is once, few, many, or a class for clones that have expanded.

D gene	J gene	V gene	clone size	CDR3 DNA	CDR3 protein
.	TRBJ2-7	TRBV13	.	TGTGCCAGCAGCTCCAAGGGGCGGGATGGTTACGAGCAGTACTTC	CASSSKGRDGYEQYF
.	TRBJ1-2	TRBV7-2	.	TGTGCCAGCAGCTTAGTGGGGGTTGACTATGGCTACACCTTC	CASSLVGVDYGYTF
.	TRBJ1-3	TRBV11-2	.	TGTGCCAGCAGCTATACTCGGGTCTCTGGAAACACCATATATTTT	CASSYTRVSGNTIYF
TRBD1	TRBJ2-2	TRBV7-2	.	TGTGCCAGCATCGCTGGGACAGGGAACACCGGGGAGCTGTTTTTT	CASIAGTGNTGELFF
.	TRBJ2-6	TRBV14	.	TGTGCCAGCAGCCCCAGGGTTGGTGGGGCCAACGTCCTGACTTTC	CASSPRVGGANVLTF
.	TRBJ2-5	TRBV11-3	.	TGTGCCAGCAGCCTCGGTGGAGGGGAGACCCAGTACTTC	CASSLGGGETQYF
TRBD2	TRBJ2-2	TRBV5-1	few	TGCGCCAGCAGCAAGCTAGCGGTGGACACCGGGGAGCTGTTTTTT	CASSKLAVDTGELFF
.	TRBJ1-5	TRBV27	.	TGTGCCAGCAGTTTGAGGGGAGCAAATCAGCCCCAGCATTTT	CASSLRGANQPQHF
.	TRBJ2-1	TRBV4-2	.	TGTGCCAGCAGCCAAGTGCCGGCGGACTACAATGAGCAGTTCTTC	CASSQVPADYNEQFF
.	TRBJ1-1	TRBV10-3	.	TGTGCCATCAGTACACAGGCCTTGAACACTGAAGCTTTCTTT	CAISTQALNTEAFF
.	TRBJ2-7	TRBV6-5	once	TGTGCCAGCAGACCGGCCGCGGTGGCTTCCTACGAGCAGTACTTC	CASRPAAVASYEQYF
.	TRBJ2-1	TRBV19	once	TGTGCCAGTAGTATAGATAGGGGGTGGGAGCCTATAGGGAGTGAGCAGTTCTTC	CASSIDRGWEPIGSEQFF
.	TRBJ1-1	TRBV5-5	.	TGTGCCAGCAGCCCCTGGGTCCAGGAGCAAATGAACACTGAAGCTTTCTTT	CASSPWVQEQMNTEAFF
TRBD1	TRBJ1-2	TRBV19	.	TGTGCCAGTAGTTCGAGGGACAGGGGGTATGGCTACACCTTC	CASSSRDRGYGYTF
TRBD1	TRBJ1-1	TRBV18	.	TGTGCCAGCTCACCCTGGGACAGTTCTTACACTGAAGCTTTCTTT	CASSPWDSSYTEAFF
.	TRBJ1-3	TRBV7-8	.	TGTGCCAGCAGCCGAGAGTTTTTCTCTGGAAACACCATATATTTT	CASSREFFSGNTIYF
TRBD1	TRBJ1-1	TRBV5-1	.	TGCGCCAGCAGTCCTCAAACAGGGGGCTGGACTGAAGCTTTCTTT	CASSPQTGGWTEAFF
.	TRBJ1-6	TRBV19	.	TGTGCCAGTAGTACTCGGACAGCCCCGAGCTCCTATAATTCACCCCTCCACTTT	CASSTRTAPSSYNSPLHF
.	TRBJ1-2	TRBV2	.	TGTGCCAGCACTGAAGGACCCCATGGCGGCTACACCTTC	CASTEGPHGGYTF
TRBD2	TRBJ2-1	TRBV7-2	once	TGTGCCAGCAGCTTAGCGAGAGCGGGGGGGCGCTCCTACAATGAGCAGTTCTTC	CASSLARAGGRSYNEQFF
TRBD1	TRBJ2-5	TRBV9	.	TGTGCCAGCAGCGTAGTGGGACAGGGAGGAGAGACCCAGTACTTC	CASSVVGQGGETQYF
TRBD1	TRBJ1-5	TRBV7-9	.	TGTGCCAGCAGCCTAGGGGACAGGAACAATCAGCCCCAGCATTTT	CASSLGDRNNQPQHF
.	TRBJ1-2	TRBV27	.	TGTGCCAGCAGCCCAAGGGGGAGTTACTATGGCTACACCTTC	CASSPRGSYYGYTF
.	TRBJ1-1	TRBV6-1	.	TGTGCCAGCAGTGAACGTGACACTGAAGCTTTCTTT	CASSERDTEAFF
.	TRBJ1-6	TRBV13	once	TGTGCCAGCAGCTTAAGCCGGGCAGGGTATGGTTCACCCCTCCACTTT	CASSLSRAGYGSPLHF
TRBD1	TRBJ1-4	TRBV7-9	.	TGTGCCAGCAGCTCAGGGGGCGGAGGAGCTAATGAAAAACTGTTTTTT	CASSSGGGGANEKLFF
.	TRBJ1-1	TRBV30	.	TGTGCCTGGACACTCGCCAGGGGGAACACTGAAGCTTTCTTT	CAWTLARGNTEAFF
.	TRBJ1-4	TRBV5-1	.	TGCGCCAGCAAAACCGGGACGGCAAATGAAAAACTGTTTTTT	CASKTGTANEKLFF
.	TRBJ2-6	TRBV29-1	.	TGCAGCGTTGAAGGGGGAGGAGGGGCCAACGTCCTGACTTTC	CSVEGGGGANVLTF
.	TRBJ2-7	TRBV10-1	.	TGCGCCAGCAGTGACAGGGGGGCGCCTCTCGTGGGCTACGAGCAGTACTTC	CASSDRGAPLVGYEQYF
TRBD1	TRBJ1-3	TRBV2	.	TGTGCCAGCAGCCGAATACAGGGGCTTGCCGGAAACACCATATATTTT	CASSRIQGLAGNTIYF
.	TRBJ1-1	TRBV4-1	.	TGCGCCAGCAGCCAACACCGGGGGGGAACTGAAGCTTTCTTT	CASSQHRGGTEAFF
.	TRBJ1-2	TRBV25-1	.	TGTGCCAGCAGTGAATATGGATTTCATCAGGATTTCTATGGCTACACCTTC	CASSEYGFHQDFYGYTF
.	TRBJ2-7	TRBV11-2	.	TGTGCCAGCAGCTTTAGCGGCTACGAGCAGTACTTC	CASSFSGYEQYF
TRBD1	TRBJ2-1	TRBV11-2	.	TGTGCCAGCAGCCGGGACAGGGGGAATGAGCAGTTCTTC	CASSRDRGNEQFF
.	TRBJ1-4	TRBV28	.	TGTGCCAGTACGGGAGGAGGGTACGAAAAACTGTTTTTT	CASTGGGYEKLFF
TRBD2	TRBJ2-1	TRBV3-1/TRBV3-2	.	TGTGCCAGCAGCCAGCAGCGGGGGGAACACAATGAGCAGTTCTTC	CASSQQRGEHNEQFF
.	TRBJ1-5	TRBV28	once	TGTGCCAGCGTGCGGGAAGGGAATCAGCCCCAGCATTTT	CASVREGNQPQHF
.	TRBJ1-5	TRBV28	once	TGTGCCAGCAGTTTAAGTCAGCCCCAGCATTTT	CASSLSQPQHF
.	TRBJ1-2	TRBV28	.	TGTGCCAGCGTCGGGGACCACTATGGCTACACCTTC	CASVGDHYGYTF
.	TRBJ2-7	TRBV6-1	.	TGTGCCAGCAGTGAAACCACAGCCTGTTTC	CASSETTACF
.	TRBJ2-5	TRBV15	.	TGTGCCACCAGCAGAAGGAGAGAGGTAGAGACCCAGTACTTC	CATSRRREVETQYF
TRBD2	TRBJ2-1	TRBV5-8	.	TGTGCCAGCAGCTTGCCCCTAGCGGGAGTTGGTGAGCAGTTCTTC	CASSLPLAGVGEQFF
.	TRBJ1-1	TRBV7-8	.	TGTGCCAGCAGCGCTAGGGGGTTCCTGGGTGAAGCTTTCTTT	CASSARGFLGEAFF
TRBD2	TRBJ2-1	TRBV3-1/TRBV3-2	.	TGTGCCAGCAGCCGAACCGGGACTACGGTGTGGAATGAGCAGTTCTTC	CASSRTGTTVWNEQFF
.	TRBJ2-1	TRBV11-3	.	TGTGCCAGCAGCTTAGCGGGTAATGAGCAGTTCTTC	CASSLAGNEQFF
TRBD2	TRBJ2-2	TRBV9	.	TGTGCCAGCAGCGTCCTCACTGCGGGAGCTGGCGGGGAGCTGTTTTTT	CASSVLTAGAGGELFF
TRBD1	TRBJ1-6	TRBV28	.	TGTGCCAGCAGACGACAGGGGTCGAATTCACCCCTCCACTTT	CASRRQGSNSPLHF
TRBD2	TRBJ2-1	TRBV7-9	.	TGTGCCAGCAGCTCGTGGGCTAGCGGCGAGGGGGAGCAGTTCTTC	CASSSWASGEGEQFF
.	TRBJ1-5	TRBV6-1	once	TGTGCCAGCAGTGAAGCGCTTCGAGGGTTTCAGCCCCAGCATTTT	CASSEALRGFQPQHF
.	TRBJ1-6	TRBV27	.	TGTGCCAGCAGTAGCAGGGGCGATAATTCACCCCTCCACTTT	CASSSRGDNSPLHF
.	TRBJ2-5	TRBV7-2	.	TGTGCCAGCAGCCTACAAGAGACCCAGTACTTC	CASSLQETQYF
.	TRBJ2-1	TRBV18	.	TGTGCCAGCTCACCACGTACAGAAGCCTACAATGAGCAGTTCTTC	CASSPRTEAYNEQFF
.	TRBJ2-1	TRBV28	.	TGTGCCAGTAGCGGAGCTTACAATGAGCAGTTCTTC	CASSGAYNEQFF
.	TRBJ2-2	TRBV27	.	TGTGCCAGCAGTCCTCGACGGACTGTGGGTGCCGGGGAGCTGTTTTTT	CASSPRRTVGAGELFF